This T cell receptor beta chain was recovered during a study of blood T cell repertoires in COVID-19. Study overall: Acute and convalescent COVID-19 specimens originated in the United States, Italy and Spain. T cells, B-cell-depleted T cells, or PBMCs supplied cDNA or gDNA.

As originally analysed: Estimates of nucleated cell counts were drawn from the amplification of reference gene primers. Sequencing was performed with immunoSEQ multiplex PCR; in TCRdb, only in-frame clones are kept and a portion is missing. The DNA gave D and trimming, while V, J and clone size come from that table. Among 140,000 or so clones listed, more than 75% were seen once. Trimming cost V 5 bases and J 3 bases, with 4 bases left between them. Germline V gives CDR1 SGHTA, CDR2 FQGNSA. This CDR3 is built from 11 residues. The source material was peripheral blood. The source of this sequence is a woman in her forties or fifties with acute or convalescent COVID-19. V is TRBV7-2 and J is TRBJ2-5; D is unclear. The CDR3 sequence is CASSPKETQYF. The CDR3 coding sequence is TGTGCCAGCAGCCCAAAAGAGACCCAGTACTTC.